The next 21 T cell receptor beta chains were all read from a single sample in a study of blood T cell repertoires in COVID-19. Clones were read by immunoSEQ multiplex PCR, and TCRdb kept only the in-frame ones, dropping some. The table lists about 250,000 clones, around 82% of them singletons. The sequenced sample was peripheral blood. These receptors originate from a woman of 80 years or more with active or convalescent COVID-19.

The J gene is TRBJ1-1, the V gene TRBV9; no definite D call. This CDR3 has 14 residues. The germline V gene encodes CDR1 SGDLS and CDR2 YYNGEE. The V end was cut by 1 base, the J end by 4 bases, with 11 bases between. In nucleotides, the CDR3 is TGTGCCAGCAGCGTATCGGGGTACAGCACTGAAGCTTTCTTT. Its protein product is CASSVSGYSTEAFF.

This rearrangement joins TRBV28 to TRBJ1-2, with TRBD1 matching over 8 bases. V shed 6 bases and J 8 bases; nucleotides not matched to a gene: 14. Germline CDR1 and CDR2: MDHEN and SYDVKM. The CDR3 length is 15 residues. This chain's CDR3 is CASSRPDRGVEGYTF. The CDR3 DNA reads TGTGCCAGCAGCCGCCCCGACAGGGGAGTAGAGGGCTACACCTTC.

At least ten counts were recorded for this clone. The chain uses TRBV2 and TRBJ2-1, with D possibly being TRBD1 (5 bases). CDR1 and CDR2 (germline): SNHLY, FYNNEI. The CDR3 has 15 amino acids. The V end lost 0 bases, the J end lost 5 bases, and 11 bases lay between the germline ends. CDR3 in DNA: TGTGCCAGCAGTGAAGCCCTGGGGCGTAACAATGAGCAGTTCTTC. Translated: CASSEALGRNNEQFF.

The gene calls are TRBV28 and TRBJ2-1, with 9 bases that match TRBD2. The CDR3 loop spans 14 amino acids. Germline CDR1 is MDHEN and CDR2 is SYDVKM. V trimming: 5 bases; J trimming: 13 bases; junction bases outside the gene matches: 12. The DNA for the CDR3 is TGTGCCAGCAGTGGACTAGCGAGCACAATTTCTCAGTTCTTC. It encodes CASSGLASTISQFF. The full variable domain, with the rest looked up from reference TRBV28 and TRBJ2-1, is DVKVTQSSRYLVKRTGEKVFLECVQDMDHENMFWYRQDPGLGLRLIYFSYDVKMKEKGDIPEGYSVSREKKERFSLILESASTNQTSMYLCASSGLASTISQFFGPGTRLTVL.

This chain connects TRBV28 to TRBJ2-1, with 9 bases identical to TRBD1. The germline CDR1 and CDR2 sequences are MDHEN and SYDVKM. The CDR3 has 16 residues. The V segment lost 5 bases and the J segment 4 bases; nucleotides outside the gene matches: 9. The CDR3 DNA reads TGTGCCAGCAGTCTCTCCGGGACAGGGCCTTACAATGAGCAGTTCTTC. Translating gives CASSLSGTGPYNEQFF.

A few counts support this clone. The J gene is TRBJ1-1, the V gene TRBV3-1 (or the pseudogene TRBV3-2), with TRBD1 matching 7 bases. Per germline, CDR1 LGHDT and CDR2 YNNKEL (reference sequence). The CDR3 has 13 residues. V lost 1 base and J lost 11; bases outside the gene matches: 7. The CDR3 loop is CASSQGRDRWAFF. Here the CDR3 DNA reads TGTGCCAGCAGCCAAGGAAGGGACAGATGGGCTTTCTTT.

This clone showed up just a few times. The chain's CDR3 is CASSLARINTGELFF. The CDR3, as DNA: TGTGCCAGCAGCTTAGCCAGGATCAACACCGGGGAGCTGTTTTTT. The chain joins TRBV7-2 to TRBJ2-2; D gene uncertain. The CDR3 length is 15 residues. The V and J ends lost 0 bases and 2 bases respectively, with 7 bases between them. Per germline, CDR1 SGHTA and CDR2 FQGNSA.

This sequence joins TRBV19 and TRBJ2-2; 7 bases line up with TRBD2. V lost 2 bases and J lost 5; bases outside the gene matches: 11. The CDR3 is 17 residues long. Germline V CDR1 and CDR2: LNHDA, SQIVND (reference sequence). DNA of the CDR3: TGTGCCAGTAGTATAAACCGCGGGAGTGGGGGTACCGGGGAGCTGTTTTTT. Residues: CASSINRGSGGTGELFF.

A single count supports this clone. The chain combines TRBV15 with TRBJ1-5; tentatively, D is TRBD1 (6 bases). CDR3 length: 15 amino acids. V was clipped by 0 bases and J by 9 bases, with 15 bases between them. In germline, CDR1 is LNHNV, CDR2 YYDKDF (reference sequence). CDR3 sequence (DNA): TGTGCCACCAGCAGAGATTACACAGGGCTCACGCCCCAGCATTTT. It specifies CATSRDYTGLTPQHF.

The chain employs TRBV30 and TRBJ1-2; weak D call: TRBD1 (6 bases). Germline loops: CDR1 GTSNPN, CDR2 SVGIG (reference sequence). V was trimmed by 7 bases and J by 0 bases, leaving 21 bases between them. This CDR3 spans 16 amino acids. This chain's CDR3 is CAYSKGQLIANYGYTF. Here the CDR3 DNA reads TGTGCCTATTCGAAGGGACAACTTATAGCTAACTATGGCTACACCTTC.

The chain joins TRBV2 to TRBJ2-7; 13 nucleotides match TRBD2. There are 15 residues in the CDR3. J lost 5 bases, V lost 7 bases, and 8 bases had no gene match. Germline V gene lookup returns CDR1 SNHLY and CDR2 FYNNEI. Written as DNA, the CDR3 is TGTGCCAGCACCCCCGGACTAGCGGGAGCCCACGAGCAGTACTTC. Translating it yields CASTPGLAGAHEQYF.

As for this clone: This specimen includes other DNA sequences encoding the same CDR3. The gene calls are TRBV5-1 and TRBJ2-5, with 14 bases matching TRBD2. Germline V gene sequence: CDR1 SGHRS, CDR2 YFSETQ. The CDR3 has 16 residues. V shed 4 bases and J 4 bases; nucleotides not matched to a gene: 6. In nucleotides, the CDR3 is TGCGCCAGCAGCCCGCCGGGACTAGCGGGGGTAGAGACCCAGTACTTC. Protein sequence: CASSPPGLAGVETQYF.

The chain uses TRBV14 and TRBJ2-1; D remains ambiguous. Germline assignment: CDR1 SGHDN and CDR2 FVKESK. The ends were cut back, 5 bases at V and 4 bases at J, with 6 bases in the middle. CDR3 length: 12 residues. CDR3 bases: TGTGCCAGCAGCTCCAGGTACAATGAGCAGTTCTTC. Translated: CASSSRYNEQFF.

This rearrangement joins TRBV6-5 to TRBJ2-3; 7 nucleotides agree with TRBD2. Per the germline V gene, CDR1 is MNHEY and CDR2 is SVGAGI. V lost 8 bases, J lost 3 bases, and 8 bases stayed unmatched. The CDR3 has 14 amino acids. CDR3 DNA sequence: TGTGCCAGCTGCATATGGGGGGGGACAGATACGCAGTATTTT. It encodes CASCIWGGTDTQYF.

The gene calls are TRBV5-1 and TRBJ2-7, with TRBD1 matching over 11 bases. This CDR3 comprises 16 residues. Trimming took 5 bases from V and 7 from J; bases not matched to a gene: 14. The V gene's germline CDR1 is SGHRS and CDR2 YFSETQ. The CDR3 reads CASSNDPGTGGYEQYF. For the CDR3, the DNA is TGCGCCAGCAGTAACGATCCCGGGACAGGGGGTTATGAGCAGTACTTC.

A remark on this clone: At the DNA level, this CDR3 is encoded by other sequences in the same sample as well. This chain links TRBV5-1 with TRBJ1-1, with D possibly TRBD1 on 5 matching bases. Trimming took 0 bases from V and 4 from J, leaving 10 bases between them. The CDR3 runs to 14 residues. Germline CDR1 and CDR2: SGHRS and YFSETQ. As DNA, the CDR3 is TGCGCCAGCAGCTTGGAGCAGGGAATCACTGAAGCTTTCTTT. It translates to CASSLEQGITEAFF.

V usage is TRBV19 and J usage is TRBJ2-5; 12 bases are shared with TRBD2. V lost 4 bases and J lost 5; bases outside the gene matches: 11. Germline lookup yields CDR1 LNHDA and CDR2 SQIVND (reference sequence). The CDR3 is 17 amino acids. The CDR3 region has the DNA TGTGCCAGTAGTACAGGGCTAGCGGGAGGGTCAGGTGAGACCCAGTACTTC. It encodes CASSTGLAGGSGETQYF.

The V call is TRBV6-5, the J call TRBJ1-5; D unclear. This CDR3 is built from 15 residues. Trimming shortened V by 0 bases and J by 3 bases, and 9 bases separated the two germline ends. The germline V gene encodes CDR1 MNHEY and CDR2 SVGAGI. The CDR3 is CASSYSSRSNQPQHF. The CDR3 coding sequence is TGTGCCAGCAGTTACTCGTCACGGTCCAATCAGCCCCAGCATTTT.

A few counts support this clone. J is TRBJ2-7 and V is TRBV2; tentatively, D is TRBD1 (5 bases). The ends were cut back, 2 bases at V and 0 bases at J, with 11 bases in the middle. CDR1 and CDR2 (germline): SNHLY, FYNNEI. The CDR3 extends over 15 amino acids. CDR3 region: CASSEKGLSSYEQYF. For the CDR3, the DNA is TGTGCCAGCAGTGAAAAGGGGTTGAGCTCCTACGAGCAGTACTTC. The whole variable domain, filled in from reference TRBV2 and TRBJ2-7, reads EPEVTQTPSHQVTQMGQEVILRCVPISNHLYFYWYRQILGQKVEFLVSFYNNEISEKSEIFDDQFSVERPDGSNFTLKIRSTKLEDSAMYFCASSEKGLSSYEQYFGPGTRLTVT.

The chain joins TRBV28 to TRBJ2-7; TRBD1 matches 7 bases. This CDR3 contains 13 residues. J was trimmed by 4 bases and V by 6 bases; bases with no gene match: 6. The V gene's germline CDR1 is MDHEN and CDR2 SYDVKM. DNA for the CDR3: TGTGCCAGCAGGAGAGGGGGCGGATACGAGCAGTACTTC. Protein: CASRRGGGYEQYF.

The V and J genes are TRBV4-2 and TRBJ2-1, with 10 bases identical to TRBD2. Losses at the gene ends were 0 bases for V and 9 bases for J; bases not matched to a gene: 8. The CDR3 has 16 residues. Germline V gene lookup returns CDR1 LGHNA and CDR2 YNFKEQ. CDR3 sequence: CASSQDASGRGGEQFF. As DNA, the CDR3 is TGTGCCAGCAGCCAAGATGCCAGCGGGAGGGGCGGTGAGCAGTTCTTC.